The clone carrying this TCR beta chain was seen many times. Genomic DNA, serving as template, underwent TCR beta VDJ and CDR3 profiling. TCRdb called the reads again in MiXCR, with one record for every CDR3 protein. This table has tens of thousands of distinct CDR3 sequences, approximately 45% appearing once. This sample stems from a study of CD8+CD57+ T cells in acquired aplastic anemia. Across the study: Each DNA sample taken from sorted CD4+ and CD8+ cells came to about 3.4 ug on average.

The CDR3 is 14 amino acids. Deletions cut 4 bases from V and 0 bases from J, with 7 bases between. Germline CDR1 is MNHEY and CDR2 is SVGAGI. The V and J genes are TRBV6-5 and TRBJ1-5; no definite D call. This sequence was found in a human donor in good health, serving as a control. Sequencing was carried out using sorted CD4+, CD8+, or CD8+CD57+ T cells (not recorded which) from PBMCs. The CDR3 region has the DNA TGTGCCAGCAGTTCAGAGCATAGCAATCAGCCCCAGCATTTT. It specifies CASSSEHSNQPQHF.